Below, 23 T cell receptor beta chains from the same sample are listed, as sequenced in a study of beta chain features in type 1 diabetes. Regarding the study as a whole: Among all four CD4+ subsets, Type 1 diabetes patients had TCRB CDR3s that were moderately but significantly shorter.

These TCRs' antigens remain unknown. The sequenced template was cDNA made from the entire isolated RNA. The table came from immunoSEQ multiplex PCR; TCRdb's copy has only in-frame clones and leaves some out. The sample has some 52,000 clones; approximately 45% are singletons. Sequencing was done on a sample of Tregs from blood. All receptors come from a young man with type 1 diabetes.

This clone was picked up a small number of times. CDR3 residues: CASSIRVNTEAFF. DNA of the CDR3: TGTGCCAGTAGTATCAGGGTGAACACTGAAGCTTTCTTT. This chain uses TRBV19 with TRBJ1-1; possible D gene TRBD1, 5 bases. This CDR3 is 13 amino acids long. Trimming took off 3 bases at V and 0 bases at J, with 5 bases between the two ends. CDR1 is LNHDA, CDR2 SQIVND, per germline (reference sequence). Full variable domain (remainder filled in from reference TRBV19 and TRBJ1-1): DGGITQSPKYLFRKEGQNVTLSCEQNLNHDAMYWYRQDPGQGLRLIYYSQIVNDFQKGDIAEGYSVSREKKESFPLTVTSAQKNPTAFYLCASSIRVNTEAFFGQGTRLTVV.

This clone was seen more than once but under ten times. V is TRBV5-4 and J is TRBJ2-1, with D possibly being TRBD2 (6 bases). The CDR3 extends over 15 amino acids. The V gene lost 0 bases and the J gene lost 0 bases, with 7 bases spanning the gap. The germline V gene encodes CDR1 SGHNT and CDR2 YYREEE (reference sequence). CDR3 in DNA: TGTGCCAGCAGCTTGGTCGGGAGCTCCTACAATGAGCAGTTCTTC. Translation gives CASSLVGSSYNEQFF.

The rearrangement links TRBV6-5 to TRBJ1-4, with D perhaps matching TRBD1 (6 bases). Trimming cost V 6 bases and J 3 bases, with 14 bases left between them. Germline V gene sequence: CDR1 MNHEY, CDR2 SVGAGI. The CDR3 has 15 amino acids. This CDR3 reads CASRLSTGSNEKLFF. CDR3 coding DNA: TGTGCCAGCAGACTATCCACAGGGTCTAATGAAAAACTGTTTTTT.

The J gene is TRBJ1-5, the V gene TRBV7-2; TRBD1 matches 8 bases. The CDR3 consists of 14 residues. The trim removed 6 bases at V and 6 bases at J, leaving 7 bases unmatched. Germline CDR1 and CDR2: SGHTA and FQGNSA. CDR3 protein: CASSYQGAGQPQHF. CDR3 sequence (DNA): TGTGCCAGCAGTTATCAGGGGGCCGGTCAGCCCCAGCATTTT.

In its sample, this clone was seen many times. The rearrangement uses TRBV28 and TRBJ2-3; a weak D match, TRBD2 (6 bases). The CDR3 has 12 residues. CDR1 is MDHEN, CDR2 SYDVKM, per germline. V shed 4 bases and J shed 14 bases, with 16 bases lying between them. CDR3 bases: TGTGCCAGCAGTTCAAGCGGGCCCCGTCCGTATTTT. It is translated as CASSSSGPRPYF.

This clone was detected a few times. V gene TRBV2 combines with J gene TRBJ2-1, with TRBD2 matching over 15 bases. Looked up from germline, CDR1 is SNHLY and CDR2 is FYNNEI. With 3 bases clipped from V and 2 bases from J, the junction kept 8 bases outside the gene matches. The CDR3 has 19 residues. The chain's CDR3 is CASSDPGLAGGGTYNEQFF. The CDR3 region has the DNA TGTGCCAGCAGTGATCCGGGACTAGCGGGAGGAGGAACCTACAATGAGCAGTTCTTC.

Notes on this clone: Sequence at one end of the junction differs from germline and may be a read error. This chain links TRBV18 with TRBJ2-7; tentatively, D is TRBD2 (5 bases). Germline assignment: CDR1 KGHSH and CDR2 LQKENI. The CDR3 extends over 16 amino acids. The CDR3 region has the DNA TGTGCCAGCTCAACACCCCCCGGGGTCGGCTCCTACGAGCAGTACTTC. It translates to CASSTPPGVGSYEQYF.

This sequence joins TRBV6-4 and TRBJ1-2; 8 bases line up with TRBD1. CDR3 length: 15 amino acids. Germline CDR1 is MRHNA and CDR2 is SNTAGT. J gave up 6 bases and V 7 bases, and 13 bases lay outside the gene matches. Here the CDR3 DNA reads TGTGCCAGCAAACCTTCGGACAGGGAATCCCATGGCTACACCTTC. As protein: CASKPSDRESHGYTF.

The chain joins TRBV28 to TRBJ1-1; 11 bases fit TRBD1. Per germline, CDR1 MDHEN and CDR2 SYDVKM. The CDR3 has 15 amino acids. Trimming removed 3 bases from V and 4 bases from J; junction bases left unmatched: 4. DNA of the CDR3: TGTGCCAGCAGTTTTTGGACAGGGGGCCTCACTGAAGCTTTCTTT. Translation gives CASSFWTGGLTEAFF. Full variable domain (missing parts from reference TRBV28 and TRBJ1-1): DVKVTQSSRYLVKRTGEKVFLECVQDMDHENMFWYRQDPGLGLRLIYFSYDVKMKEKGDIPEGYSVSREKKERFSLILESASTNQTSMYLCASSFWTGGLTEAFFGQGTRLTVV.

CDR3 sequence: CASRASEYNEQFF. Here the CDR3 DNA reads TGTGCCAGCAGGGCTAGCGAATACAATGAGCAGTTCTTC. V and J are TRBV2 and TRBJ2-1; the D gene is possibly TRBD2 (6 bases). Trimming cost V 6 bases and J 4 bases, with 10 bases left between them. This CDR3 is built from 13 residues. Germline loops: CDR1 SNHLY, CDR2 FYNNEI.

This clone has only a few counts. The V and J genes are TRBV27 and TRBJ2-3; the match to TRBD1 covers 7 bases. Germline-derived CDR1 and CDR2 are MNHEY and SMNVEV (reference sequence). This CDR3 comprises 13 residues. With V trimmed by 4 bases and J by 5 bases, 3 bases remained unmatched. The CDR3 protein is CASSYRGRDTQYF. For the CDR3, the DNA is TGTGCCAGCAGTTACAGGGGAAGAGATACGCAGTATTTT.

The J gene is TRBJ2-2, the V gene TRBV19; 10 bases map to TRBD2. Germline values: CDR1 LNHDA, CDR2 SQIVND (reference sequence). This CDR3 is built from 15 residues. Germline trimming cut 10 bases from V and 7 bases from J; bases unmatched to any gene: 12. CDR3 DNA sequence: TGTGCCACCAGCGGGAGGGCCGCGTTCGGCGGGGAGCTGTTTTTT. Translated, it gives CATSGRAAFGGELFF.

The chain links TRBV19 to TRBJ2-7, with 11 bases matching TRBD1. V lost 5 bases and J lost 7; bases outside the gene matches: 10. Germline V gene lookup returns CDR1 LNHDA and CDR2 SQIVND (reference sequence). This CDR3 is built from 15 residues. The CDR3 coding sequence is TGTGCCAGTAGTCCATCTGGACAGGGGGCAAGAGAGCAGTACTTC. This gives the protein CASSPSGQGAREQYF.

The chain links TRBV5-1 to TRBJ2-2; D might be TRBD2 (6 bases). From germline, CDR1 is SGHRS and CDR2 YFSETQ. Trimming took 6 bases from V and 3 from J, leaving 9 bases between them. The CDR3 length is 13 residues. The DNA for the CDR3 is TGCGCCAGCAAAACGGGAGACACCGGGGAGCTGTTTTTT. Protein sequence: CASKTGDTGELFF.

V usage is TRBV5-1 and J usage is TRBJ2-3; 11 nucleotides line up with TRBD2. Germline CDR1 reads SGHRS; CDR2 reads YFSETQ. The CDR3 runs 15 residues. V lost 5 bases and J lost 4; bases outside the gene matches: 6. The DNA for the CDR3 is TGCGCCAGCAGGCCTACTAGCGGGAGTGCAGATACGCAGTATTTT. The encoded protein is CASRPTSGSADTQYF. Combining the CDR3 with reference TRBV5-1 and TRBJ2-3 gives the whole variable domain KAGVTQTPRYLIKTRGQQVTLSCSPISGHRSVSWYQQTPGQGLQFLFEYFSETQRNKGNFPGRFSGRQFSNSRSEMNVSTLELGDSALYLCASRPTSGSADTQYFGPGTRLTVL.

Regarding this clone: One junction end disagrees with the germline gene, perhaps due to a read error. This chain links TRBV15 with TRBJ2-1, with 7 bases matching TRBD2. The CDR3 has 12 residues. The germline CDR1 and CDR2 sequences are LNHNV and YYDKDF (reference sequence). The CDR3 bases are TGTGCCACCAGCAGAAAGGCGGGAGAGCCGTTCTTC. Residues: CATSRKAGEPFF.

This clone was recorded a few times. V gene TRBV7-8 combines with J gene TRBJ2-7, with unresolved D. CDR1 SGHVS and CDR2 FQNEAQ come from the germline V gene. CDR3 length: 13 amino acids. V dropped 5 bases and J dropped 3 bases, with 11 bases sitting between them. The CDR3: CASSHDTLYEQYF. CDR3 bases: TGTGCCAGCAGCCACGACACTCTCTACGAGCAGTACTTC.

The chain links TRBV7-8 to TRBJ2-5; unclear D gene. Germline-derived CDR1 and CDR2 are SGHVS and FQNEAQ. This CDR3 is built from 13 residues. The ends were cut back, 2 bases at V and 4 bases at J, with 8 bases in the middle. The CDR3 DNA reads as TGTGCCAGCAGCTTAAACAGCAGAGAGACCCAGTACTTC. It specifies CASSLNSRETQYF.

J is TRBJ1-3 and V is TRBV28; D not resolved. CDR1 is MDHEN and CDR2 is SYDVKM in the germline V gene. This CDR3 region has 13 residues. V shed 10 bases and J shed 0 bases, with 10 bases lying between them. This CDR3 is CATNRYSGNTIYF. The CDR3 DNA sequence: TGTGCCACGAATCGCTACTCTGGAAACACCATATATTTT.

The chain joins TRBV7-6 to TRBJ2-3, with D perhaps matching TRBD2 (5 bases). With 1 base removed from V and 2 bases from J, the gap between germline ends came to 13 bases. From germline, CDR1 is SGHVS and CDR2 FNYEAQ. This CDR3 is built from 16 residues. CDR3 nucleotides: TGTGCCAGCAGCTTAGAGAGCGGCCTCACCACAGATACGCAGTATTTT. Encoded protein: CASSLESGLTTDTQYF.

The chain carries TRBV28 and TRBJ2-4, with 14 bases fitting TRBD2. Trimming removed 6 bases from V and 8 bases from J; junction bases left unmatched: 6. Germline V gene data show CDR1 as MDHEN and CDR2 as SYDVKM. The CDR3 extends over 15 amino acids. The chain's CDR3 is CASRTGTSGSDIQYF. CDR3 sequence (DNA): TGTGCCAGCAGAACCGGGACTAGCGGGAGTGACATTCAGTACTTC.

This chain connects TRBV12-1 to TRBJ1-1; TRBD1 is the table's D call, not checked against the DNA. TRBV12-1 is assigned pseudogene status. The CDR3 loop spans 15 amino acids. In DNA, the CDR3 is TGTGCCAGCAGCATTAAACAGGGGGCTAACACTGAAGCTTTCTTT. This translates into CASSIKQGANTEAFF.

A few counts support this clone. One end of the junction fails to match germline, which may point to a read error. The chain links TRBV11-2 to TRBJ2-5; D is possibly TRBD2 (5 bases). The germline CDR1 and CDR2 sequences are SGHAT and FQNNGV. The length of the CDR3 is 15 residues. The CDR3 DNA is TGTGCCAGCAGCTTAGATCGGTCGAAAAGCGGCCCCGTGAACTTC. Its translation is CASSLDRSKSGPVNF.